Presented here are 17 T cell receptor beta chains from one specimen sequenced in a study of Graves' ophthalmopathy and Graves' hyperthyroidism. The study amplified TCR beta CDR3 regions using RNA transcripts. Scientists carried out first-round RT-PCR using HTBI primers and then a second-round multiplex PCR. One entry per CDR3 protein, called by TCRdb with MiXCR from the multiplex PCR reads. Of about 740,000 distinct CDR3 sequences listed, roughly 41% are singletons. Sequenced material: peripheral blood. These receptors all come from an adult man with Graves' ophthalmopathy.

This clonotype has only one observation. The J gene is TRBJ2-2, the V gene TRBV11-1; 8 nucleotides agree with TRBD2. The germline V gene encodes CDR1 SGHAT and CDR2 FQDESV (reference sequence). V lost 10 bases to trimming and J lost 2 bases; unmatched junction nucleotides: 6. CDR3 length: 14 amino acids. In DNA form, the CDR3 reads TGTGCCACACAGAGCGGGAGTAACACCGGGGAGCTGTTTTTT. Translation gives CATQSGSNTGELFF.

This clonotype was seen at least ten times. This chain links TRBV19 with TRBJ1-1, with D tentatively TRBD1 (6 bases). The V gene lost 3 bases and the J gene lost 11 bases, with 10 bases spanning the gap. The germline CDR1 and CDR2 sequences are LNHDA and SQIVND (reference sequence). This CDR3 comprises 11 residues. The CDR3 region has the DNA TGTGCCAGTAGTATGGGTCAGGGGGCTTTCTTT. Its protein product is CASSMGQGAFF.

This clonotype was seen ten or more times. V and J are TRBV2 and TRBJ1-2; 7 positions match TRBD1. V shed 5 bases, J shed 4 bases, and the junction held 7 bases outside the gene matches. The CDR3 has 14 amino acids. Germline V gene lookup returns CDR1 SNHLY and CDR2 FYNNEI. The CDR3 sequence is CASSTRQGSYGYTF. The CDR3 DNA follows: TGTGCCAGCAGTACCCGACAGGGCTCCTATGGCTACACCTTC.

The rearrangement links TRBV2 to TRBJ2-7; the match to TRBD1 covers 11 bases. CDR1 is SNHLY, CDR2 FYNNEI, per germline. V dropped 5 bases and J dropped 6; count of bases not matched to a gene: 9. This CDR3 region has 15 residues. In DNA form, the CDR3 reads TGTGCCAGCAGTTCCCGGGACAGGGGGGCCGGCGAGCAGTACTTC. Translated: CASSSRDRGAGEQYF.

This chain uses TRBV25-1 with TRBJ2-2; a weak D match, TRBD1 (6 bases). V lost 7 bases and J 1 base, leaving 16 bases between the germline ends. CDR3 length equals 16 residues. Germline V lookup: CDR1 MGHDK, CDR2 SYGVNS. CDR3 amino acids: CASTNSGTLNTGELFF. In DNA form, the CDR3 reads TGTGCCAGCACAAATTCCGGGACATTGAACACCGGGGAGCTGTTTTTT. Supplemented by reference TRBV25-1 and TRBJ2-2, the full variable domain reads EADIYQTPRYLVIGTGKKITLECSQTMGHDKMYWYQQDPGMELHLIHYSYGVNSTEKGDLSSESTVSRIRTEHFPLTLESARPSHTSQYLCASTNSGTLNTGELFFGEGSRLTVL.

V and J are TRBV20-1 and TRBJ1-5; TRBD1 matches at 8 bases. The CDR3 consists of 15 residues. V shed 3 bases and J 4 bases; nucleotides not matched to a gene: 8. Germline CDR1 reads DFQATT; CDR2 reads SNEGSKA (reference sequence). The CDR3 reads CSASRSGGLNQPQHF. CDR3 DNA sequence: TGCAGTGCTAGCAGGTCAGGGGGCTTGAATCAGCCCCAGCATTTT.

This clonotype was recorded a few times. CDR3 region: CASRDPGQPLEQYF. As DNA, the CDR3 is TGTGCCAGCAGGGACCCGGGACAGCCCCTCGAGCAGTACTTC. The chain links TRBV7-9 to TRBJ2-7, with TRBD1 matching 7 bases. Germline V gene lookup returns CDR1 SEHNR and CDR2 FQNEAQ (reference sequence). The CDR3 is 14 residues long. The junction had 11 bases not matched to a gene; V was cut back by 6 bases and J by 6 bases.

V is TRBV25-1 and J is TRBJ2-7; TRBD1 aligns across 8 bases. J lost 10 bases, V lost 5 bases, and 7 bases had no gene match. The CDR3 contains 12 residues. The germline CDR1 and CDR2 sequences are MGHDK and SYGVNS. CDR3 DNA: TGTGCCAGCAGTATAAGAACAGGGGGTCAGTACTTC. Residues: CASSIRTGGQYF.

The chain links TRBV20-1 to TRBJ2-3; TRBD2 aligns across 8 bases. The CDR3 runs to 15 residues. The germline CDR1 and CDR2 sequences are DFQATT and SNEGSKA (reference sequence). The trim removed 1 base at V and 6 bases at J, leaving 9 bases unmatched. The CDR3 reads CSARALAELGDTQYF. CDR3 sequence (DNA): TGCAGTGCTAGAGCACTAGCGGAACTCGGGGATACGCAGTATTTT.

In its sample, this clonotype was seen many times. V is TRBV7-9 and J is TRBJ1-2, with 7 bases lining up with TRBD1. The CDR3 extends over 14 amino acids. The V gene's germline CDR1 is SEHNR and CDR2 FQNEAQ (reference sequence). Trimming took 5 bases from V and 4 from J; bases not matched to a gene: 7. The CDR3 sequence is CASSPNRGSYGYTF. As DNA, the CDR3 is TGTGCCAGCAGCCCCAACAGGGGAAGCTATGGCTACACCTTC.

The rearrangement links TRBV5-1 to TRBJ1-4, with D unresolved. V was trimmed by 4 bases and J by 0 bases, leaving 10 bases between them. The CDR3 length is 15 residues. CDR1 and CDR2 from the germline V gene are SGHRS and YFSETQ. CDR3 region: CASSQERATNEKLFF. The CDR3 DNA follows: TGCGCCAGCAGCCAAGAACGGGCAACTAATGAAAAACTGTTTTTT.

A single count supports this clonotype. A much larger clonotype is one base distant, so this may be a read error. The chain carries TRBV20-1 and TRBJ1-5, with 11 bases identical to TRBD1. Germline trimming cut 4 bases from V and 0 bases from J; bases unmatched to any gene: 2. The germline V gene encodes CDR1 DFQATT and CDR2 SNEGSKA (reference sequence). This CDR3 is built from 15 residues. The CDR3 sequence is CSANGQGASNQPQHF. The DNA for the CDR3 is TGCAGTGCTAATGGACAGGGGGCTAGCAATCAGCCCCAGCATTTT.

Concerning this clonotype itself: This could be a read error, since a much larger clone is one nucleotide away. The V gene is TRBV25-1, the J gene TRBJ2-2; D uncertain. Germline values: CDR1 MGHDK, CDR2 SYGVNS. This CDR3 has 13 residues. The CDR3: CACSLQSTGELFF. DNA of the CDR3: TGTGCCTGCAGCTTACAGAGCACCGGGGAGCTGTTTTTT.

The chain combines TRBV7-9 with TRBJ2-2, with D possibly being TRBD1 (5 bases). Looked up from germline, CDR1 is SEHNR and CDR2 is FQNEAQ (reference sequence). V was trimmed by 5 bases and J by 1 base, leaving 11 bases between them. CDR3 length: 15 residues. The CDR3 is CASSRGSWNTGELFF. Written as DNA, the CDR3 is TGTGCCAGCAGCAGGGGATCTTGGAACACCGGGGAGCTGTTTTTT.

This clonotype was detected only a few times. The chain employs TRBV9 and TRBJ1-6; tentative D call: TRBD1 (5 bases). V lost 4 bases to trimming and J lost 7 bases, with 15 bases between them. The CDR3 spans 15 residues. The germline CDR1 and CDR2 sequences are SGDLS and YYNGEE. The CDR3 sequence: CASSSKGQSNSPLHF. CDR3 nucleotides: TGTGCCAGCAGCTCCAAGGGGCAGTCCAATTCACCCCTCCACTTT. The variable domain in full, with the rest retrieved from reference TRBV9 and TRBJ1-6, is DSGVTQTPKHLITATGQRVTLRCSPRSGDLSVYWYQQSLDQGLQFLIQYYNGEERAKGNILERFSAQQFPDLHSELNLSSLELGDSALYFCASSSKGQSNSPLHFGNGTRLTVT.

This chain joins TRBV2 and TRBJ2-3; no reliable D call. Germline CDR1 is SNHLY and CDR2 is FYNNEI. The germline V and J ends were trimmed by 6 bases and 3 bases, with 13 bases remaining between them. The CDR3 has 14 residues. This chain's CDR3 is CASRPPYRTDTQYF. The CDR3 nucleotides are TGTGCCAGCAGACCCCCCTACCGGACAGATACGCAGTATTTT.

The table lists this clonotype with many counts. The V call is TRBV15, the J call TRBJ1-6; 7 bases align to TRBD1. V was clipped by 0 bases and J by 16 bases; unmatched bases: 9. CDR1 is LNHNV and CDR2 is YYDKDF in the germline V gene (reference sequence). The CDR3 has 14 residues. This CDR3 is CATSRDRQGKFLHF. In nucleotides, the CDR3 is TGTGCCACCAGCAGAGATAGACAGGGTAAATTTCTCCACTTT.